What follows are 16 T cell receptor beta chains derived from one specimen sequenced in a study of tumor and adjacent non-tumor tissue in lung cancer. Three rounds of nested PCR, following a modified ARM-PCR protocol, produced the TCRbeta library. TCRdb redid the calling of the multiplex PCR reads with MiXCR, one entry per CDR3 protein. The sample yields 120,000 or so distinct CDR3 sequences, 60% to 70% seen once. No cell sorting was done before RNA was extracted from the tissue. The sequenced sample consisted of lung tumor tissue. The receptors derive from a man younger than 40 with non-small cell lung cancer.

Concerning this clonotype itself: The CDR3 ends on some other residue instead of the conserved phenylalanine or tryptophan, so this is likely a read error. The J gene is TRBJ2-2, the V gene TRBV6-5; D gene ambiguous. CDR3 length equals 15 residues. The ends were cut back, 5 bases at V and 8 bases at J, with 18 bases in the middle. Germline V CDR1 and CDR2: MNHEY, SVGAGI. Written as DNA, the CDR3 is TGTGCCAGCAGTCCCCGTCTATCCAAGGAGGGGGAGCTGTTTATT. It specifies CASSPRLSKEGELFI.

The chain recombines TRBV11-3 with TRBJ2-2; TRBD2 might be the D (5 bases). Germline V gives CDR1 SGHNT, CDR2 YENEEA. This CDR3 has 17 residues. The V gene lost 2 bases and the J gene lost 5 bases, with 18 bases spanning the gap. The CDR3 DNA sequence: TGTGCCAGCAGCTTACTATACGGGAACAGCCCTACCGGGGAGCTGTTTTTT. This gives the protein CASSLLYGNSPTGELFF.

The sample holds one count of this clonotype. The junction departs from germline at one end; a sequencing error may be responsible. The V and J genes are TRBV6-5 and TRBJ1-6; TRBD1 might be the D (5 bases). The CDR3 has 15 amino acids. Germline V gives CDR1 MNHEY, CDR2 SVGAGI. This chain's CDR3 is CTSSYGGFDNSHLHF. The DNA for the CDR3 is TGTACCAGCAGTTACGGGGGTTTCGATAATTCACACCTGCACTTT.

As to this clonotype: The junction does not match germline at one end; this may be a read error. The chain links TRBV6-2 or TRBV6-3 to TRBJ1-5, with D unclear. The CDR3 is made up of 14 amino acids. Per germline, CDR1 MNHEY and CDR2 SVGEGT. CDR3 coding DNA: TGTGCCAGCAATTACTCGGCCCGAAATCAGCCCCTGCATTTT. Translating gives CASNYSARNQPLHF.

The chain combines TRBV18 with TRBJ2-5; no definite D call. Germline assignment: CDR1 KGHSH and CDR2 LQKENI. This CDR3 is 15 amino acids long. Trimming removed 0 bases at V and 4 bases at J, with 12 bases between. DNA of the CDR3: TGTGCCAGCTCACCACCGGGCACGGCAGGAGAGACCCAGTACTTC. Amino acid sequence: CASSPPGTAGETQYF.

Comment on this clonotype: The junction does not match germline at one end; this may be a read error. V gene TRBV12-3 or TRBV12-4 combines with J gene TRBJ1-1, with TRBD1 matching over 8 bases. This CDR3 has 14 amino acids. CDR3 loop: CARRRRGRKTEALF. CDR3 coding DNA: TGTGCCAGAAGGCGCAGGGGGCGGAAGACTGAAGCTCTCTTT.

This clonotype was recorded at least ten times. The chain joins TRBV29-1 to TRBJ1-1, with D possibly TRBD1 on 6 matching bases. The CDR3 spans 12 residues. The germline V and J ends were trimmed by 6 bases and 1 base, with 9 bases remaining between them. CDR1 is SQVTM, CDR2 ANQGSEA, per germline. The CDR3 loop is CSVRGGNTEAFF. CDR3 bases: TGCAGCGTACGAGGGGGGAACACTGAAGCTTTCTTT.

In regard to this clonotype: One end of the junction varies from germline; a read error may be responsible. The chain combines TRBV20-1 with TRBJ2-1; 10 bases fit TRBD2. The CDR3 is 14 amino acids. The germline V gene encodes CDR1 DFQATT and CDR2 SNEGSKA (reference sequence). The CDR3 DNA is TGCAGTGCTAGAGTAGCGGGGGGTTTCAATGACCAGTTCTTC. As protein: CSARVAGGFNDQFF.

As regards this clonotype: A read error may account for a junction end that differs from germline. The chain carries TRBV20-1 and TRBJ2-3, with D unclear. This CDR3 contains 14 residues. Germline CDR1 and CDR2: DFQATT and SNEGSKA (reference sequence). The DNA of the CDR3 is TGCAGTGCTAGCCCTTTAGGACGCACAGATACGCAGTGTTTT. This gives the protein CSASPLGRTDTQCF.

This clonotype was seen only once. The junction departs from the called germline gene at one end, perhaps through a read error. The rearrangement joins TRBV12-3 or TRBV12-4 to TRBJ2-7, with D possibly matching TRBD2 (5 bases). This CDR3 has 13 amino acids. In DNA, the CDR3 is TGTACCAGCAGTTTACGGGGATGGTACGAGCAGTACTTC. Its protein is CTSSLRGWYEQYF.

A note on this clonotype: A junction end diverges from the germline sequence, so it may reflect a read error. V is TRBV6-5 and J is TRBJ1-6, with a weak D call TRBD1 (6 bases). Looked up from germline, CDR1 is MNHEY and CDR2 is SVGAGI. The CDR3 contains 15 residues. CDR3 DNA sequence: TGTGCCAACAGCCCCGTTGGGGGCCCGGGATCACCCCTCCGCTTT. It translates to CANSPVGGPGSPLRF.

On this clonotype: No conserved phenylalanine or tryptophan ends this CDR3, so it is likely a read error. The rearrangement joins TRBV20-1 to TRBJ2-7, with D tentatively TRBD2 (5 bases). The CDR3 has 13 amino acids. V was clipped by 3 bases and J by 4 bases, with 13 bases between them. Germline assignment: CDR1 DFQATT and CDR2 SNEGSKA (reference sequence). The CDR3 bases are TGCAGTGCTAGTGAGGGTCTAACTTACGAGCAGTACCTC. Its protein is CSASEGLTYEQYL.

Comment on this clonotype: A much more abundant neighbour one base away suggests this may be a read error. This rearrangement joins TRBV12-3 or TRBV12-4 to TRBJ1-3; D perhaps matches TRBD1 (6 bases). This CDR3 is built from 17 residues. Trimming removed 4 bases from V and 0 bases from J, with 16 bases in between. CDR3 bases: TGTGCCAGCAGTTCGTACCGACAGGCGGTCTCTGGAAACACCATATATTTT. Encoded protein: CASSSYRQAVSGNTIYF.

As for this clonotype: No conserved phenylalanine or tryptophan is present at the end of the CDR3, so a read error is the likely explanation. The chain couples TRBV29-1 to TRBJ2-7; D call uncertain. The V gene's germline CDR1 is SQVTM and CDR2 ANQGSEA. CDR3 length: 12 amino acids. V lost 7 bases and J lost 9, with 19 bases in between. This CDR3 is CSGVAEPGGQYL. In DNA form, the CDR3 reads TGCAGCGGTGTTGCCGAACCGGGCGGGCAGTACCTC.

Concerning this clonotype: A read error may be the cause here, since a much bigger clone is one base away. The V gene is TRBV12-3 or TRBV12-4, the J gene TRBJ2-5; 8 bases are a match to TRBD1. J was trimmed by 4 bases and V by 4 bases; bases with no gene match: 5. This CDR3 is built from 14 residues. DNA for the CDR3: TGTGCCAGCAGTTCAAGGGGACAGGTAGAGACCCAGTACTTC. Its translation is CASSSRGQVETQYF.

J is TRBJ2-1 and V is TRBV12-3 or TRBV12-4, with 7 bases that match TRBD2. The CDR3 runs to 15 residues. The trim removed 7 bases at V and 4 bases at J, leaving 10 bases unmatched. This CDR3 reads CASNIAGNSYNEQFF. The CDR3 nucleotides read TGTGCCAGCAATATAGCGGGTAACTCATACAATGAGCAGTTCTTC.